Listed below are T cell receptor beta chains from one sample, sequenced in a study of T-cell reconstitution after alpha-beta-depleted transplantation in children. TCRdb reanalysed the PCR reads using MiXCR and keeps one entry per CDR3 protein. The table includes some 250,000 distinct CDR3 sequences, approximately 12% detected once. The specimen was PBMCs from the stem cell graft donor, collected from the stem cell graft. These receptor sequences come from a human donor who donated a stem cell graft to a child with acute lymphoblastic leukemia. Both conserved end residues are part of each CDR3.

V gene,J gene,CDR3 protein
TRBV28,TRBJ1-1,CASSRQGYFTEAFF
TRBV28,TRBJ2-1,CASSLLAREQFF
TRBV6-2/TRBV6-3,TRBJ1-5,CASSYGGEGNQPQHF
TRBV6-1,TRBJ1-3,CASRPSGSGNTIYF
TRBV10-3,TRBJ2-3,CAISDRGLTDTQYF
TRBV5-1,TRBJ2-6,CASTTGGTSRSGANVLTF
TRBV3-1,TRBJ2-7,CASSQDKVVKAYYEQYF
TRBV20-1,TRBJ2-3,CSARDGGSTSTDTQYF
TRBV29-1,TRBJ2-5,CSVEVKWPPPLTQYF
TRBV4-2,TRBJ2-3,CASSQVLAGGPADTQYF
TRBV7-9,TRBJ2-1,CASSWGRRTSYNEQFF